These T cell receptor beta chains were read from a single sample in a study of T-cell reconstitution after alpha-beta-depleted transplantation in children. Each CDR3 protein gets one entry after TCRdb re-called the PCR reads with MiXCR. The data hold more than 300,000 distinct CDR3 sequences, with roughly 16% observed a single time. This specimen consisted of PBMCs, mostly from graft donor cells, obtained 360 days after TCRalphabeta/CD19-depleted stem cell transplant. The receptors derive from a male patient between 2 and 10 years old who had a stem cell transplant for acute lymphoblastic leukemia, so the T cells may come from the graft donor. The CDR3 runs from the conserved cysteine through the conserved F or W. A D gene is named only where the DNA matches it firmly. Size values are once, few and many counts, or a class for expanded clones, and some rows have none.

d_gene,j_gene,v_gene,abundance,CDR3aa,CDR3nt
-,TRBJ2-5,TRBV20-1,-,CSARSVQGGMRETQYF,TGCAGTGCTAGGAGCGTACAGGGAGGGATGCGCGAGACCCAGTACTTC
TRBD1,TRBJ1-5,TRBV4-1,-,CASSQDRGIQPQHF,TGCGCCAGCAGCCAAGACAGGGGGATTCAGCCCCAGCATTTT
TRBD2,TRBJ2-1,TRBV24-1,-,CATSDSDTSDSSYNEQFF,TGTGCCACCAGTGATTCCGATACTAGCGATAGCTCCTACAATGAGCAGTTCTTC
-,TRBJ2-1,TRBV11-2,-,CASSLGVSLSFNEQFF,TGTGCCAGCAGCTTAGGAGTTTCCCTATCCTTCAATGAGCAGTTCTTC
TRBD1,TRBJ1-6,TRBV7-9,few,CASSLARDRNSPLHF,TGTGCCAGCAGCTTAGCTCGGGACAGAAATTCACCCCTCCACTTT
TRBD1,TRBJ2-7,TRBV4-3,many,CASSRDRAPYYEQYF,TGCGCCAGCAGCCGGGACAGGGCCCCTTACTACGAGCAGTACTTC
-,TRBJ1-2,TRBV28,-,CASRNSGTLYGYTF,TGTGCCAGCAGAAACTCCGGGACATTATATGGCTACACCTTC
-,TRBJ1-5,TRBV18,-,CASSPRGNGQPQHF,TGTGCCAGCTCACCACGCGGAAATGGACAGCCCCAGCATTTT
TRBD2,TRBJ2-5,TRBV4-2,few,CASSQDPGLAGAETQYF,TGTGCCAGCAGCCAAGATCCGGGACTAGCGGGAGCTGAGACCCAGTACTTC
TRBD1,TRBJ2-7,TRBV18,-,CASSPVGQANYEQYF,TGTGCCAGCTCACCGGTGGGACAGGCCAACTACGAGCAGTACTTC
-,TRBJ2-1,TRBV9,many,CASSDLGGLYNEQFF,TGTGCCAGCAGCGACTTGGGCGGGCTGTACAATGAGCAGTTCTTC
TRBD1,TRBJ1-4,TRBV18,-,CASSRITRGNEKLFF,TGTGCCAGCTCACGAATCACCAGGGGGAATGAAAAACTGTTTTTT
TRBD2,TRBJ2-1,TRBV20-1,-,CRGRLAGVQFF,TGCAGAGGCAGACTAGCGGGAGTGCAGTTCTTC
-,TRBJ2-5,TRBV9,-,CASSVDLAGTQYF,TGTGCCAGCAGCGTCGACCTGGCGGGGACCCAGTACTTC
-,TRBJ2-7,TRBV12-3/TRBV12-4,-,CASRRGYEQYF,TGTGCCAGCAGGCGCGGGTACGAGCAGTACTTC
-,TRBJ1-3,TRBV28,few,CASNYRSSGNTIYF,TGTGCCAGCAACTACAGGAGCTCTGGAAACACCATATATTTT
-,TRBJ2-5,TRBV11-2,-,CASSAGGSRYQETQYF,TGTGCCAGCAGCGCTGGGGGCAGCAGATACCAAGAGACCCAGTACTTC
-,TRBJ2-5,TRBV10-3,-,CAIGSRGQETQYF,TGTGCCATCGGCTCAAGGGGCCAAGAGACCCAGTACTTC
TRBD1,TRBJ2-1,TRBV7-2,few,CASSLTGTGINNEQFF,TGTGCCAGCAGCCTAACCGGGACAGGGATTAACAATGAGCAGTTCTTC
TRBD1,TRBJ2-7,TRBV28,many,CASSYHGTASYEQYF,TGTGCCAGCAGTTACCATGGGACAGCCTCCTACGAGCAGTACTTC
TRBD1,TRBJ1-1,TRBV20-1,-,CSASLQGWTEAFF,TGCAGTGCAAGTCTACAGGGGTGGACTGAAGCTTTCTTT
TRBD2,TRBJ2-7,TRBV29-1,few,CSVELGLSYEQYF,TGCAGCGTTGAATTGGGACTATCCTACGAGCAGTACTTC
TRBD1,TRBJ2-2,TRBV7-9,many,CASSLLRWGTENTGELFF,TGTGCCAGCAGCCTCCTCCGGTGGGGGACAGAGAACACCGGGGAGCTGTTTTTT
-,TRBJ2-1,TRBV12-3/TRBV12-4,-,CASSLIGGFYNEQFF,TGTGCCAGCAGTTTAATCGGCGGGTTCTACAATGAGCAGTTCTTC
-,TRBJ2-5,TRBV19,few,CASRGGASGEETQYF,TGTGCCAGTAGGGGTGGGGCCTCGGGGGAAGAGACCCAGTACTTC
TRBD1,TRBJ1-5,TRBV12-3/TRBV12-4,-,CASSRTGESNQPQHF,TGTGCCAGCAGTAGGACAGGGGAGAGCAATCAGCCCCAGCATTTT
-,TRBJ2-3,TRBV20-1,many,CSALGSTDTQYF,TGCAGTGCTTTAGGTAGCACAGATACGCAGTATTTT
TRBD1,TRBJ1-4,TRBV5-1,-,CASSGRTGENEKLFF,TGCGCCAGCAGCGGTAGGACAGGGGAAAATGAAAAACTGTTTTTT
TRBD1,TRBJ2-5,TRBV24-1,many,CATATPPGQGVLQETQYF,TGTGCCACCGCTACCCCCCCGGGACAGGGGGTATTACAAGAGACCCAGTACTTC
-,TRBJ2-1,TRBV7-2,few,CASSADPLYNEQFF,TGTGCCAGCAGCGCAGATCCCTTGTACAATGAGCAGTTCTTC
TRBD2,TRBJ2-3,TRBV28,-,CASSLWSGSDADTQYF,TGTGCCAGCAGTTTATGGAGCGGGAGCGACGCAGATACGCAGTATTTT
-,TRBJ2-1,TRBV4-3,few,CASSQVEGVEQFF,TGCGCCAGCAGCCAAGTAGAAGGGGTTGAGCAGTTCTTC